This TCR beta chain was recorded in a study of cytomegalovirus exposure and HLA in healthy donors. About this clone: What it binds is unknown. The germline gene is not matched at one end of the junction; a read error may be the cause.

In the PCR, 60 Vbeta and 13 Jbeta primers were used. The data were produced by immunoSEQ multiplex PCR, yet TCRdb's version contains in-frame clones alone and is incomplete. The sample carries 75,000 to 95,000 clones, around 66% recorded once. Healthy bone marrow donors made up the donors. Germline loops: CDR1 SGHVS, CDR2 FQNEAQ. The CDR3 is 14 amino acids. The study's findings and limits: Reports credit the classifier with highly specific, highly sensitive diagnosis of cytomegalovirus status.

The chain employs TRBV7-8 and TRBJ2-7; D unclear. This sequence originates from a man aged 25 to 40 in good health and CMV-seronegative. The sequencing input was PBMCs. DNA of the CDR3: TGTGCCAGCAGCTTAGCCCTAGACCCTTACGGGCAGTACTTC. Translating gives CASSLALDPYGQYF.